This paragraph reports one T cell receptor (beta chain). The V and J ends lost 5 bases and 2 bases respectively, with 16 bases between them. The CDR3 contains 15 residues. Germline lookup yields CDR1 SEHNR and CDR2 FQNEAQ (reference sequence). The data stem from a study of blood T cell repertoires in COVID-19. Libraries were prepared by immunoSEQ multiplex PCR; TCRdb keeps only in-frame clonotypes and omits some of them. Here the sample spans around 220,000 clones, around 88% being singletons. The sample was peripheral blood. The source of this sequence is a man between 18 and 29 years old with active or convalescent COVID-19. The rearrangement links TRBV7-9 to TRBJ2-7, with D possibly being TRBD1 (6 bases). The CDR3 reads CASSEAGAYPYEQYF. The CDR3 nucleotides are TGTGCCAGCAGCGAGGCAGGGGCCTATCCCTACGAGCAGTACTTC.